This is a list of T cell receptor beta chains from one sample in a study of Tregs in tolerant kidney transplant recipients. The data were produced by immunoSEQ multiplex PCR, yet TCRdb's version contains in-frame clones alone and is incomplete. The repertoire holds 75,000 to 100,000 clones, roughly 93% seen once, with roughly 1.5% in the top ten. This specimen consisted of CD4+ T cells from blood (PBMCs), obtained 12 months after the transplant. These receptor sequences come from a human patient who received a combined kidney and bone marrow transplant. Some T cells may be supplied by the graft donor. Both conserved end residues are part of each CDR3. D genes are given only for firm matches. Rows may omit the clone size; those that give it use once, few, many or a size class.

13	TRBD1	TRBV5-4	TRBJ2-7	NA	TGTGCCAGCAGCTCGGGACAGTCCGACGAGCAGTACTTC	CASSSGQSDEQYF
14	TRBD1	TRBV6-5	TRBJ1-1	NA	TGTGCCAGCGATCCGGGACAGGGTCCCACTGAAGCTTTCTTT	CASDPGQGPTEAFF
15	TRBD1	TRBV9	TRBJ2-7	NA	TGTGCCAGCAGTCGGACAGGGGCCCTCTCTCGCGAGCAGTACTTC	CASSRTGALSREQYF
14	NA	TRBV6-1	TRBJ2-7	NA	TGTGCCAGCTCCGAGAACAGGGCGACCTACGAGCAGTACTTC	CASSENRATYEQYF
14	TRBD2	TRBV29-1	TRBJ2-1	NA	TGCAGCGTTTTAGCGGGAGGGCCTAGGAATGAGCAGTTCTTC	CSVLAGGPRNEQFF
15	TRBD1	TRBV6-5	TRBJ1-1	NA	TGTGCCAGCAGTTTACCGGGACAGGGAAACACTGAAGCTTTCTTT	CASSLPGQGNTEAFF
13	NA	TRBV9	TRBJ2-3	NA	TGTGCCAGCAGCAGAAGAGGGACAGATACGCAGTATTTT	CASSRRGTDTQYF
16	TRBD2	TRBV9	TRBJ2-1	NA	TGTGCCAGCAGCGTGGTGAGCGGGAGCGCCTACAATGAGCAGTTCTTC	CASSVVSGSAYNEQFF
14	NA	TRBV5-1	TRBJ2-4	few	TGCGCCAGCAGCTTGGATTGGACGGGAGAAATTCAGTACTTC	CASSLDWTGEIQYF
14	TRBD2	TRBV11-3	TRBJ2-1	NA	TGTGCCAGCAGCGGACTAGCGGGAGTTAGCGAGCAGTTCTTC	CASSGLAGVSEQFF
16	TRBD1	TRBV19	TRBJ1-2	NA	TGTGCCACCTGCCCCCTGGGGGACAGGGGTGACTATGGCTACACCTTC	CATCPLGDRGDYGYTF
16	NA	TRBV6-6	TRBJ1-2	NA	TGTGCCAGCAGTTACTCGGGTTCAGTTACCCAGGGTGGCTACACCTTC	CASSYSGSVTQGGYTF
15	NA	TRBV28	TRBJ1-6	once	TGTGCCAGCAGCTCCTCCGGGACAATAAATTCCCCCCTCCACTTT	CASSSSGTINSPLHF
16	NA	TRBV4-1	TRBJ1-1	NA	TGCGCCAGCAGCCAAGACCACAGGGCCCGGAACACTGAAGCTTTCTTT	CASSQDHRARNTEAFF
15	NA	TRBV5-4	TRBJ2-2	NA	TGTGCCAGCAGGCCTGCCCGAGGGAACACCGGGGAGCTGTTTTTT	CASRPARGNTGELFF
15	TRBD1	TRBV30	TRBJ1-1	once	TGTGCCTGGAGCGCTTCCGGGACAGGGAAGACTGAAGCTTTCTTT	CAWSASGTGKTEAFF
12	TRBD1	TRBV15	TRBJ2-2	NA	TGTGCCACTGGACAGGGAGCCGGGGAGCTGTTTTTT	CATGQGAGELFF
16	NA	TRBV10-3	TRBJ1-1	NA	TGTGCCATCAGTCCTGGGGGGGGAAGTAGGAACACTGAAGCTTTCTTT	CAISPGGGSRNTEAFF
15	TRBD2	TRBV14	TRBJ2-7	once	TGTGCCAGCAGTCGTAGCGGGCTCAGCTCCTACGAGCAGTACTTC	CASSRSGLSSYEQYF
16	NA	TRBV14	TRBJ1-2	NA	TGTGCCAGCAGCCAATTTCAGGGGCGTTTTAACTATGGCTACACCTTC	CASSQFQGRFNYGYTF
16	TRBD1	TRBV4-3	TRBJ2-3	NA	TGCGCCAGCAGCCAAGGAGACAGGGGGCCGGCAGATACGCAGTATTTT	CASSQGDRGPADTQYF
18	TRBD2	TRBV9	TRBJ2-3	NA	TGTGCCAGCAGCGTAGGGAAGGGGCTAGCGGGGAGTAAGGATACGCAGTATTTT	CASSVGKGLAGSKDTQYF
16	TRBD2	TRBV7-9	TRBJ2-1	NA	TGTGCCAGCAGCTTGAGGGCTAGCGGGAGATACAATGAGCAGTTCTTC	CASSLRASGRYNEQFF
15	TRBD1	TRBV6-5	TRBJ1-5	NA	TGTGCCAGCAGCAGCGGACAGGGAGGGGCTCAGCCCCAGCATTTT	CASSSGQGGAQPQHF
15	TRBD1	TRBV2	TRBJ2-3	NA	TGTGCCAGCAGCTCACAGGGGGTTGGCACAGATACGCAGTATTTT	CASSSQGVGTDTQYF
14	NA	TRBV2	TRBJ2-7	NA	TGTGCCAGTGCCACAGGGATGGCGTCCTACGAGCAGTACTTC	CASATGMASYEQYF
15	TRBD2	TRBV2	TRBJ2-1	once	TGTGCCAGCCGGACTAGCGGGAGCTCCTACAATGAGCAGTTCTTC	CASRTSGSSYNEQFF
14	TRBD2	TRBV6-5	TRBJ2-1	NA	TGTGCCAGCAGTTACGACGGGGGGGACAATGAGCAGTTCTTC	CASSYDGGDNEQFF
13	TRBD1	TRBV18	TRBJ2-7	NA	TGTGCCAGCTCACCCGGGACAGCCTACGAGCAGTACTTC	CASSPGTAYEQYF
14	NA	TRBV7-2	TRBJ1-2	NA	TGTGCCAGCAGCTTATTGTTGAGTAACTATGGCTACACCTTC	CASSLLLSNYGYTF
13	TRBD1	TRBV6-5	TRBJ1-6	NA	TGTGCCAGCTGTAACAGGGGGAATTCCCCCCTCCACTTT	CASCNRGNSPLHF
14	NA	TRBV5-8	TRBJ1-4	NA	TGTGCCAGCAGCTTGGGACAGTCAAATGAAAAACTGTTTTTT	CASSLGQSNEKLFF
13	NA	TRBV27	TRBJ1-2	NA	TGTGCCAGCAGTTTAGGGGGGGAATATGGCTACACCTTC	CASSLGGEYGYTF
16	TRBD2	TRBV29-1	TRBJ2-1	NA	TGCAGCGTTGAACCGGGACTAGGAAGCTCCTACAATGAGCAGTTCTTC	CSVEPGLGSSYNEQFF
17	TRBD2	TRBV28	TRBJ2-3	NA	TGTGCCAGCAGTTTACCGCAGCGGGGGGGTCGGTGGGATACGCAGTATTTT	CASSLPQRGGRWDTQYF
15	NA	TRBV18	TRBJ2-1	NA	TGTGCCAGCTCACCCCCTACCGGGGTTCTCAATGAGCAGTTCTTC	CASSPPTGVLNEQFF
14	TRBD1	TRBV9	TRBJ1-2	once	TGTGCCAGCAGCGCCGAATTGACAGGGAAAGGCTACACCTTC	CASSAELTGKGYTF
14	NA	TRBV15	TRBJ1-4	NA	TGTGCCACCAGCAGAGAGGCTCAGAATGAAAAACTGTTTTTT	CATSREAQNEKLFF
15	NA	TRBV2	TRBJ2-5	NA	TGTGCCAGCAGTGAAAAGGGTCTCGGGGGAGAGACCCAGTACTTC	CASSEKGLGGETQYF
12	NA	TRBV7-9	TRBJ1-5	NA	TGTGCCAGCAGCCCCTTATATCAGCCCCAGCATTTT	CASSPLYQPQHF
12	TRBD1	TRBV30	TRBJ2-7	once	TGTGCCTGGGCCGGGACAGTTGCCGAGCAGTACTTC	CAWAGTVAEQYF
16	TRBD2	TRBV4-1	TRBJ2-4	once	TGCGCCAGCAGCCAAGCGGGGGGGGATTTAAAAAACATTCAGTACTTC	CASSQAGGDLKNIQYF
12	NA	TRBV28	TRBJ1-2	NA	TGTGCCAGCAGTTTTCCAGGGCGCGGCTACACCTTC	CASSFPGRGYTF
16	TRBD1	TRBV5-8	TRBJ1-5	NA	TGTGCCAGCAGCTTGGACAGGGGGGGACGCAATCAGCCCCAGCATTTT	CASSLDRGGRNQPQHF
13	NA	TRBV29-1	TRBJ1-2	NA	TGCAGCGTTCACCCCCAGGGGACCTACGGCTACACCTTC	CSVHPQGTYGYTF
15	NA	TRBV4-1	TRBJ1-2	NA	TGCGCCAGCAGCCAAGAAGGCAGGGATAACTATGGCTACACCTTC	CASSQEGRDNYGYTF
14	TRBD2	TRBV7-7	TRBJ2-3	NA	TGTGCCAGCAGCCGAAGGACTAGCGGGGGTACGCAGTATTTT	CASSRRTSGGTQYF
13	NA	TRBV5-1	TRBJ2-7	NA	TGCGCCAGCAGCTTGCCGACAGGTATCGAGCAGTACTTC	CASSLPTGIEQYF
15	NA	TRBV7-2	TRBJ1-2	NA	TGTGCCAGCAGCCACCGGGACAAATATAACTATGGCTACACCTTC	CASSHRDKYNYGYTF
15	NA	TRBV6-6	TRBJ1-3	NA	TGTGCCAGCAGTTACTTCGACAGGTCCGGAAACACCATATATTTT	CASSYFDRSGNTIYF
14	TRBD1	TRBV19	TRBJ2-7	NA	TGTGCCAGTAGTATCAGGGGACAGGGTTTCGAGCAGTACTTC	CASSIRGQGFEQYF
16	NA	TRBV5-1	TRBJ1-6	NA	TGCGCCAGCAGCCAGGGTATTAGCTCCTATAATTCACCCCTCCACTTT	CASSQGISSYNSPLHF
11	NA	TRBV19	TRBJ2-5	NA	TGTGCCAGGATCGATCGGGAGACCCAGTACTTC	CARIDRETQYF
16	NA	TRBV7-8	TRBJ2-5	NA	TGTGCCAGCAGCTTAGGGGGCACCAACCTCGGGCAGACCCAGTACTTC	CASSLGGTNLGQTQYF
14	TRBD2	TRBV30	TRBJ2-2	NA	TGTGCCTGGTTGCGGGAGCGGTACACCGGGGAGCTGTTTTTT	CAWLRERYTGELFF
13	TRBD1	TRBV7-6	TRBJ1-4	NA	TGTGCCAGCAGCTCAGGGGGCCCTGAAAAACTGTTTTTT	CASSSGGPEKLFF
15	NA	TRBV11-1	TRBJ2-5	once	TGTGCCAGCAGCTTCCCACTAGCCCGACTAGAGACCCAGTACTTC	CASSFPLARLETQYF
15	TRBD1	TRBV5-4	TRBJ2-7	NA	TGTGCCAGCAGCCAGACAGGGGGCCTTATTAACGAGCAGTACTTC	CASSQTGGLINEQYF
12	NA	TRBV7-6	TRBJ2-1	NA	TGTGCCAGCAGTGGCACCTCCGATGAGCAGTTCTTC	CASSGTSDEQFF